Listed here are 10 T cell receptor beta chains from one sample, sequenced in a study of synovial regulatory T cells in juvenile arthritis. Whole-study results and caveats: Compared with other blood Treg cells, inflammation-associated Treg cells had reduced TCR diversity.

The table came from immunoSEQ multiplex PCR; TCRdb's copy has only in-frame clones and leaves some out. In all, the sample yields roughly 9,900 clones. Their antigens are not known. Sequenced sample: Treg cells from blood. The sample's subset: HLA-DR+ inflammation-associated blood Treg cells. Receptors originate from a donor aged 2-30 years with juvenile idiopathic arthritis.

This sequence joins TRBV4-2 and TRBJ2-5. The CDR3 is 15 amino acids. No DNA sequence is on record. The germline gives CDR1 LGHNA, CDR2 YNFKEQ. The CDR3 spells CASSQDPDRQETQYF.

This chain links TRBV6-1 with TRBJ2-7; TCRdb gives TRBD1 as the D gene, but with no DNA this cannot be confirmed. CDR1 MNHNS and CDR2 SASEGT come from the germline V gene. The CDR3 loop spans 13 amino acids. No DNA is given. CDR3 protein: CASSLWDSDEQYV.

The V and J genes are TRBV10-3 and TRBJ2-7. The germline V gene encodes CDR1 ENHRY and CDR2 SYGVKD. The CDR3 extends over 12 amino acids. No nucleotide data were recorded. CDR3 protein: CAISEDVYEQYF.

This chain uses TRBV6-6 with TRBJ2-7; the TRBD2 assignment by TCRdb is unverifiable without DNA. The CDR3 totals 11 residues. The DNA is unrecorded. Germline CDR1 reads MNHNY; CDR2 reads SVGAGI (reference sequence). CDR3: CASRRDYEQYF.

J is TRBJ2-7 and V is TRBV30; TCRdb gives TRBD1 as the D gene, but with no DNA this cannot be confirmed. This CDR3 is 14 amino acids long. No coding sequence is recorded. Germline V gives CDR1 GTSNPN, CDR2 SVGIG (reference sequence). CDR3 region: CAWSVEYSIYEQYF.

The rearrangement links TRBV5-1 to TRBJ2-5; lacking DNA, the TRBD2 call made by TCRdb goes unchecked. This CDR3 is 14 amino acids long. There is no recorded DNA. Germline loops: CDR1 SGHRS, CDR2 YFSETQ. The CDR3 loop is CASSLGGYKETQYF.

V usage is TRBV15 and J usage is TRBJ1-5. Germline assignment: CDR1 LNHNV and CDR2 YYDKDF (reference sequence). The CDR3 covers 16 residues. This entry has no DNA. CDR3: CATSSPGPPGNQPQHF.

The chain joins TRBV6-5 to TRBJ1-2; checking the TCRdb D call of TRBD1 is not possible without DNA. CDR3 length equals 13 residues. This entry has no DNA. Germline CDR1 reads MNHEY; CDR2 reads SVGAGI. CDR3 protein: CASTRDSRYGYTF.

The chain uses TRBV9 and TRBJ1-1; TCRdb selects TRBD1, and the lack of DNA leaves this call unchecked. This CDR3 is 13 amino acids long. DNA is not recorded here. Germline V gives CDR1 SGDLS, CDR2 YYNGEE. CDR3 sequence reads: CASSVAMNTEAFF.

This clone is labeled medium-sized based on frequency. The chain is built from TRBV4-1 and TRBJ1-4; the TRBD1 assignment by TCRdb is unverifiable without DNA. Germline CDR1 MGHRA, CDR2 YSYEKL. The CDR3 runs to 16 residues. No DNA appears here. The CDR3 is CASSQALTGANEKLFF.